The 21 T cell receptor beta chains listed next were all sequenced from one sample in a study of cytomegalovirus exposure and HLA in healthy donors. In the PCR, 60 Vbeta and 13 Jbeta primers were used. Measured with immunoSEQ multiplex PCR; TCRdb has only the in-frame clones, and not every one. This sample yields roughly 120,000 clones, of which about 59% are seen a single time; roughly 10% belongs to the top ten. Sequences were obtained from PBMCs. These receptors came from a middle-aged woman in good health and CMV-seropositive.

V is TRBV11-1 and J is TRBJ2-7; possible D gene TRBD2, 8 bases. The V end lost 5 bases, the J end lost 3 bases, and 26 bases lay between the germline ends. CDR1 SGHAT and CDR2 FQDESV come from the germline V gene (reference sequence). This CDR3 contains 18 residues. The CDR3 is CASSRKGTADGRVYEQYF. CDR3 nucleotide sequence: TGTGCCAGCAGCCGCAAAGGGACAGCCGACGGGAGGGTCTACGAGCAGTACTTC. Full variable domain (missing parts from reference TRBV11-1 and TRBJ2-7): EAEVAQSPRYKITEKSQAVAFWCDPISGHATLYWYRQILGQGPELLVQFQDESVVDDSQLPKDRFSAERLKGVDSTLKIQPAELGDSAMYLCASSRKGTADGRVYEQYFGPGTRLTVT.

This chain links TRBV5-1 with TRBJ2-1; 9 bases line up with TRBD1. This CDR3 region has 16 residues. V lost 7 bases to trimming and J lost 7 bases; unmatched junction nucleotides: 15. Germline assignment: CDR1 SGHRS and CDR2 YFSETQ. CDR3 residues: CASHTGGIQGKNEQFF. In DNA form, the CDR3 reads TGCGCCAGCCACACAGGGGGCATACAAGGGAAAAATGAGCAGTTCTTC.

The rearrangement links TRBV13 to TRBJ2-7, with TRBD2 matching over 7 bases. The CDR3 runs 15 residues. CDR1 and CDR2 (germline): PRHDT, FYEKMQ (reference sequence). The V segment lost 5 bases and the J segment 4 bases; nucleotides outside the gene matches: 11. The CDR3 spells CASSPGGLPDYEQYF. CDR3 bases: TGTGCCAGCAGCCCGGGGGGACTCCCCGATTACGAGCAGTACTTC.

The chain uses TRBV6-5 and TRBJ1-1; D not resolved. The CDR3 sequence is 15 residues long. The V gene's germline CDR1 is MNHEY and CDR2 SVGAGI. V gave up 6 bases and J gave up 1 base, with 15 bases separating them. The CDR3 loop is CASRNTVTWNTEAFF. The CDR3 DNA reads as TGTGCCAGCAGAAACACAGTAACTTGGAACACTGAAGCTTTCTTT.

The chain is built from TRBV7-2 and TRBJ2-1; TRBD2 matches at 10 bases. The CDR3 runs to 16 residues. From germline, CDR1 is SGHTA and CDR2 FQGNSA. V was pared by 3 bases and J by 6 bases, with 8 bases of the junction left unmatched. The CDR3 nucleotides are TGTGCCAGCAGCTTCTACTTAGCGGGAGGCGGCAATGAGCAGTTCTTC. Amino acids: CASSFYLAGGGNEQFF. Based on the CDR3 plus reference TRBV7-2 and TRBJ2-1, the full variable domain is GAGVSQSPSNKVTEKGKDVELRCDPISGHTALYWYRQSLGQGLEFLIYFQGNSAPDKSGLPSDRFSAERTGGSVSTLTIQRTQQEDSAVYLCASSFYLAGGGNEQFFGPGTRLTVL.

The V call is TRBV29-1, the J call TRBJ1-1; D perhaps matches TRBD1 (6 bases). CDR1 SQVTM and CDR2 ANQGSEA come from the germline V gene. Trimming pared 7 bases from V and 5 bases from J, leaving 11 bases between. CDR3 size: 11 residues. The CDR3 bases are TGCAGCGCCGGACAGCGTACTGAAGCTTTCTTT. This translates into CSAGQRTEAFF.

This clone has just a few counts. The rearrangement links TRBV11-2 to TRBJ2-7; tentative D call: TRBD1 (6 bases). V lost 2 bases and J 4 bases, leaving 15 bases between the germline ends. Germline V lookup: CDR1 SGHAT, CDR2 FQNNGV. This CDR3 spans 15 amino acids. As DNA, the CDR3 is TGTGCCAGCAGCTTACTTACAGGGAAGCTATACGAGCAGTACTTC. It specifies CASSLLTGKLYEQYF.

The CDR3: CASSQGAGTGGAYNEQFF. In DNA, the CDR3 is TGCGCCAGCAGCCAAGGTGCCGGGACAGGGGGCGCCTACAATGAGCAGTTCTTC. The V gene is TRBV4-1, the J gene TRBJ2-1, with 12 nucleotides matching TRBD1. CDR3 length equals 18 residues. J gave up 2 bases and V 1 base, and 6 bases lay outside the gene matches. From germline, CDR1 is MGHRA and CDR2 YSYEKL.

In this sample, this clone turned up a few times. V is TRBV4-2 and J is TRBJ2-1, with 10 positions matching TRBD2. The length of the CDR3 is 18 residues. Germline assignment: CDR1 LGHNA and CDR2 YNFKEQ. The trim removed 0 bases at V and 7 bases at J, leaving 12 bases unmatched. The CDR3 loop reads CASSQDNQASGSQNEQFF. The CDR3 DNA reads TGTGCCAGCAGCCAAGATAATCAAGCTAGCGGGAGTCAGAATGAGCAGTTCTTC.

The J gene is TRBJ2-7, the V gene TRBV7-3, with 10 bases identical to TRBD2. The J segment lost 3 bases and the V segment lost 2 bases, leaving 10 bases of the junction unmatched. CDR3 length: 17 amino acids. The germline gives CDR1 SGHTA, CDR2 FQGTGA. CDR3 sequence (DNA): TGTGCCAGCAGCTTACAGGCCCCTAGCGGGAGTAACTACGAGCAGTACTTC. Its protein is CASSLQAPSGSNYEQYF.

The chain couples TRBV21-1 to TRBJ1-5; the table assigns TRBD1, which was not confirmed against the DNA. TRBV21-1 is assigned pseudogene status. The CDR3 is made up of 13 amino acids. The CDR3: CASSSPRYKPQHF. CDR3 in DNA: TGTGCCAGCAGCAGTCCCCGATACAAGCCCCAGCATTTT.

The V gene is TRBV6-1, the J gene TRBJ1-2; possible D gene TRBD1, 6 bases. CDR3 length: 15 amino acids. The V end lost 2 bases, the J end lost 3 bases, and 13 bases lay between the germline ends. The germline V gene encodes CDR1 MNHNS and CDR2 SASEGT. Here the CDR3 reads CASSELGGHDYGYTF. The DNA for the CDR3 is TGTGCCAGCAGTGAATTGGGGGGGCATGACTATGGCTACACCTTC.

This clone was seen more than once but under ten times. The CDR3 loop is CASSLSGQGGRTEAFF. The CDR3 coding sequence is TGTGCCAGCAGTTTATCGGGACAGGGCGGGAGAACTGAAGCTTTCTTT. This rearrangement joins TRBV27 to TRBJ1-1; 9 bases fit TRBD1. This CDR3 spans 16 amino acids. Germline V gives CDR1 MNHEY, CDR2 SMNVEV (reference sequence). V was clipped by 0 bases and J by 5 bases; unmatched bases: 7.

The chain has TRBV6-1 and TRBJ2-7, with 9 nucleotides matching TRBD1. V shed 0 bases and J 5 bases; nucleotides not matched to a gene: 2. Germline V gene data show CDR1 as MNHNS and CDR2 as SASEGT. This CDR3 comprises 14 residues. CDR3 bases: TGTGCCAGCAGTGAAGCGGGACAGGGTGACGAGCAGTACTTC. It translates to CASSEAGQGDEQYF.

This clone was found a few times. The chain is built from TRBV29-1 and TRBJ2-7; TRBD1 is a possible D gene (5 bases). Per the germline V gene, CDR1 is SQVTM and CDR2 is ANQGSEA. The CDR3 is 13 residues long. Trimming left V 5 bases short and J 4 bases short, with 15 bases between. The CDR3 DNA reads TGCAGCGTTAGGACAAGGTTAGGATACGAGCAGTACTTC. Protein sequence: CSVRTRLGYEQYF.

This chain joins TRBV5-6 and TRBJ1-4; D not resolved. The CDR3 length is 18 residues. V shed 0 bases and J shed 2 bases, with 17 bases lying between them. Germline V gives CDR1 SGHDT, CDR2 YYEEEE. The CDR3 DNA is TGTGCCAGCAGCTTGGTTCCAGAAAAAACCTTTACTAATGAAAAACTGTTTTTT. It is translated as CASSLVPEKTFTNEKLFF.

There are a few counts of this clone. The gene calls are TRBV4-3 and TRBJ2-1; D is possibly TRBD1 (5 bases). From germline, CDR1 is LGHNA and CDR2 YSLEER. Trimming removed 4 bases from V and 5 bases from J, with 18 bases in between. The CDR3 is made up of 16 amino acids. The CDR3 nucleotides read TGCGCCAGCAGCCCAGGGCTATACTCCCAGAACAATGAGCAGTTCTTC. Encoded protein: CASSPGLYSQNNEQFF.

The chain recombines TRBV28 with TRBJ1-5, with 8 bases fitting TRBD1. The CDR3 runs 15 residues. Trimming removed 1 base from V and 8 bases from J; junction bases left unmatched: 7. Germline V gene lookup returns CDR1 MDHEN and CDR2 SYDVKM. This CDR3 reads CASSLFGRGLEPQHF. CDR3 sequence (DNA): TGTGCCAGCAGTTTATTCGGCAGGGGGCTGGAGCCCCAGCATTTT.

In its sample, this clone was seen once. This chain links TRBV29-1 with TRBJ2-1; 13 positions match TRBD2. Trimming took 4 bases from V and 4 from J; bases not matched to a gene: 13. Germline values: CDR1 SQVTM, CDR2 ANQGSEA. The length of the CDR3 is 18 residues. The CDR3: CSVGLAGGGGHLYNEQFF. Written as DNA, the CDR3 is TGCAGCGTTGGACTAGCGGGAGGAGGGGGTCACCTTTACAATGAGCAGTTCTTC.

The sample holds a few counts of this clone. The chain employs TRBV6-5 and TRBJ2-2; D is undetermined. With 8 bases removed from V and 6 bases from J, the gap between germline ends came to 10 bases. This CDR3 comprises 12 residues. The germline V gene encodes CDR1 MNHEY and CDR2 SVGAGI. The CDR3 bases are TGTGCCAGCGCCTCCCTACCCGGGGAGCTGTTTTTT. It is translated as CASASLPGELFF.

The chain combines TRBV15 with TRBJ2-3; tentative D call: TRBD2 (6 bases). Germline V gives CDR1 LNHNV, CDR2 YYDKDF (reference sequence). The CDR3 totals 18 residues. Trimming pared 2 bases from V and 6 bases from J, leaving 24 bases between. The CDR3 sequence: CATSRSRDFYGTPDTQYF. In DNA form, the CDR3 reads TGTGCCACCAGCAGATCGCGGGACTTCTACGGAACCCCGGATACGCAGTATTTT.